Below, 7 T cell receptor beta chains from the same sample are listed, as sequenced in a study of coeliac disease. Study-wide findings and caveats: Active celiac intraepithelial and lamina propria samples had lower TRB and TRG clonality than control samples.

Assay: immunoSEQ multiplex PCR; the TCRdb copy retains only in-frame clones and omits some. The sample includes about 3,000 clones, around half of them seen just once. The antigens these receptors bind are not known. Sequenced input: intraepithelial lymphocytes from the gut. These TCRs come from a man between 50 and 59 years old with active celiac disease.

This chain links TRBV30 with TRBJ2-7, with 7 bases aligning to TRBD1. V trimming: 2 bases; J trimming: 1 base; junction bases outside the gene matches: 5. The CDR3 has 14 residues. Germline V gene data show CDR1 as GTSNPN and CDR2 as SVGIG (reference sequence). CDR3 in DNA: TGTGCCTGGAGTAGGGGGCTTGGGTCCTACGAGCAGTACTTC. Protein product: CAWSRGLGSYEQYF.

The genes are TRBV6-1 and TRBJ2-7; maybe TRBD2 (5 bases). The V end was cut by 0 bases, the J end by 3 bases, with 9 bases between. Per germline, CDR1 MNHNS and CDR2 SASEGT. CDR3 length: 14 amino acids. The CDR3 loop is CASSEAPGGYEQYV. The CDR3 DNA reads as TGTGCCAGCAGTGAAGCTCCCGGAGGCTACGAGCAGTACGTC.

This clone was detected only a few times. V is TRBV9 and J is TRBJ2-7; TRBD1 matches 8 bases. Germline V gene sequence: CDR1 SGDLS, CDR2 YYNGEE. CDR3 length equals 13 residues. Losses at the gene ends were 3 bases for V and 6 bases for J; bases not matched to a gene: 5. The CDR3 region is CASSGGQGSEQYF. The CDR3 nucleotides are TGTGCCAGCAGCGGCGGACAGGGTAGCGAGCAGTACTTC.

This clone is categorized as large (0.1 to 1%). This chain links TRBV29-1 with TRBJ1-2; D remains unclear. Germline CDR1 and CDR2: SQVTM and ANQGSEA. The V gene lost 2 bases and the J gene lost 1 base, with 8 bases spanning the gap. The CDR3 covers 13 residues. CDR3: CSVERRNNYGYTF. The CDR3, as DNA: TGCAGCGTTGAAAGGAGGAATAACTATGGCTACACCTTC. The complete variable domain, with remaining parts taken from reference TRBV29-1 and TRBJ1-2, reads SAVISQKPSRDICQRGTSLTIQCQVDSQVTMMFWYRQQPGQSLTLIATANQGSEATYESGFVIDKFPISRPNLTFSTLTVSNMSPEDSSIYLCSVERRNNYGYTFGSGTRLTVV.

The chain combines TRBV5-6 with TRBJ1-1, with TRBD1 matching over 12 bases. The germline CDR1 and CDR2 sequences are SGHDT and YYEEEE. V shed 2 bases, J shed 3 bases, and the junction held 8 bases outside the gene matches. This CDR3 spans 17 amino acids. The CDR3 protein is CASSFPGTGGKDTEAFF. The CDR3 DNA reads TGTGCCAGCAGCTTTCCTGGGACAGGGGGCAAGGACACTGAAGCTTTCTTT.

The genes are TRBV7-3 and TRBJ2-3; the match to TRBD1 covers 8 bases. CDR3 length: 15 amino acids. J gave up 3 bases and V 5 bases, and 7 bases lay outside the gene matches. The germline gives CDR1 SGHTA, CDR2 FQGTGA. The CDR3 is CASSPRTGKTDTQYF. The CDR3 nucleotides are TGTGCCAGCAGCCCAAGGACAGGGAAAACAGATACGCAGTATTTT.

The CDR3: CASSQERGVNTEAFF. The DNA for the CDR3 is TGTGCCAGCAGCCAAGAGCGGGGGGTGAACACTGAAGCTTTCTTT. V is TRBV4-2 and J is TRBJ1-1, with D maybe TRBD1 (5 bases). The length of the CDR3 is 15 residues. Between the trimmed V and J ends, which lost 0 bases and 0 bases, there was a span of 8 bases. Germline V gives CDR1 LGHNA, CDR2 YNFKEQ.